Described below is a single T cell receptor beta chain sequence and its context. Germline V lookup: CDR1 LGHNA, CDR2 YSLEER. Trimming stripped 0 bases from V and 5 bases from J, with 7 bases between. The CDR3 covers 14 residues. Original processing notes: Estimation of nucleated cell counts was performed using reference gene primer amplification. Only in-frame clones appear in the TCRdb table, and some are missing; sequencing was by immunoSEQ multiplex PCR. The D gene and trimming were derived from the DNA, and the V and J assignments and clone size from that table. The sample lists tens of thousands of clones, 65% to 90% occurring once. This sample is drawn from a study of blood T cell repertoires in COVID-19. As for the study in general: Donors in the United States, Italy and Spain gave samples during acute or convalescent COVID-19.

The receptor was derived from a man at least 80 years old with active COVID-19. This rearrangement joins TRBV4-3 to TRBJ2-2; D is unresolved. The sample was peripheral blood. Written as DNA, the CDR3 is TGCGCCAGCAGCCAAGAGCGGCGGACCGGGGAGCTGTTTTTT. The encoded protein is CASSQERRTGELFF.